Described below is a single T cell receptor (beta chain) sequence and its context. The antigen remains undetermined. Sequencing used immunoSEQ multiplex PCR; TCRdb keeps in-frame clones, though not all of them. The sample records about 84,000 clones, roughly nine tenths being singletons. This record comes from a study of OX40 agonist ivuxolimab in advanced cancers. Study-level background: An agonistic human IgG2 monoclonal antibody against OX40 (CD134) was given. Every 2 weeks, ivuxolimab was infused into the patients intravenously at between 0.01 and 10 mg/kg. Regarding the study as a whole: Certain nonresponders additionally had low normalized T-cell clonal expansion.

The CDR3 is 14 residues long. V shed 5 bases and J 7 bases; nucleotides not matched to a gene: 9. In germline, CDR1 is SGHRS, CDR2 YFSETQ. The gene calls are TRBV5-1 and TRBJ2-5; 9 nucleotides line up with TRBD2. The sequence was obtained from an adult with an advanced solid tumor such as melanoma, head and neck, liver or kidney cancer. The input for sequencing was CD4+ or CD8+ T cells sorted from blood, taken in a trial of the OX40 agonist ivuxolimab. The CDR3, as DNA: TGCGCCAGCAGGGATAGCGGGGGCCCCGGGACCCAGTACTTC. It specifies CASRDSGGPGTQYF. The full variable domain, completed using reference TRBV5-1 and TRBJ2-5, is KAGVTQTPRYLIKTRGQQVTLSCSPISGHRSVSWYQQTPGQGLQFLFEYFSETQRNKGNFPGRFSGRQFSNSRSEMNVSTLELGDSALYLCASRDSGGPGTQYFGPGTRLLVL.